Below, 24 T cell receptor beta chains from the same sample are listed, as sequenced in a study of blood T cell repertoires in COVID-19. Assay used: immunoSEQ multiplex PCR; TCRdb lists only in-frame clones, some missing. The repertoire has more than 200,000 clones, about nine tenths of them found once; the top ten carry approximately 2.5%. Source material: peripheral blood. Every receptor here comes from a man aged 25-45 years with COVID-19, enrolled during active disease.

V usage is TRBV9 and J usage is TRBJ2-7; 10 bases map to TRBD1. The length of the CDR3 is 15 residues. V lost 0 bases and J lost 7; bases outside the gene matches: 7. CDR1 is SGDLS and CDR2 is YYNGEE in the germline V gene. The CDR3 is CASSVGQGARGEQYF. The CDR3 DNA reads TGTGCCAGCAGCGTAGGACAGGGGGCCCGCGGGGAGCAGTACTTC.

The chain uses TRBV4-2 and TRBJ2-2, with 8 bases identical to TRBD2. Germline values: CDR1 LGHNA, CDR2 YNFKEQ. Germline trimming cut 2 bases from V and 9 bases from J; bases unmatched to any gene: 11. The CDR3 is made up of 16 amino acids. CDR3 sequence: CASSQNPAGELRELFF. CDR3 DNA: TGTGCCAGCAGCCAAAATCCAGCGGGAGAGCTTAGGGAGCTGTTTTTT.

This chain links TRBV7-3 with TRBJ2-3; 8 nucleotides align to TRBD1. With 1 base clipped from V and 7 bases from J, the junction kept 16 bases outside the gene matches. Looked up from germline, CDR1 is SGHTA and CDR2 is FQGTGA. The CDR3 length is 18 residues. CDR3 protein: CASSLNSGGAGGDNTQYF. CDR3 DNA: TGTGCCAGCAGCTTAAATTCAGGAGGGGCAGGGGGCGATAATACGCAGTATTTT.

This chain uses TRBV27 with TRBJ2-7; tentative D call: TRBD2 (7 bases). V was clipped by 2 bases and J by 3 bases, with 14 bases between them. This CDR3 is 15 amino acids long. CDR1 and CDR2 (germline): MNHEY, SMNVEV (reference sequence). This CDR3 reads CASSLTGSGNYEQYF. Here the CDR3 DNA reads TGTGCCAGCAGTTTAACAGGGAGCGGGAACTACGAGCAGTACTTC.

The chain couples TRBV18 to TRBJ1-2; TRBD1 agrees at 8 bases. The CDR3 spans 13 residues. Germline assignment: CDR1 KGHSH and CDR2 LQKENI. V dropped 5 bases and J dropped 8; count of bases not matched to a gene: 7. CDR3 amino acids: CASSSNRGDGYTF. The CDR3 DNA is TGTGCCAGCTCATCAAACAGGGGGGACGGCTACACCTTC.

This rearrangement joins TRBV11-2 to TRBJ1-3; D gene unclear. This CDR3 spans 14 amino acids. The germline V gene has CDR1 SGHAT and CDR2 FQNNGV. V lost 4 bases, J lost 1 base, and 8 bases lay in between. This CDR3 reads CASSSRSSGNTIYF. The CDR3 DNA is TGTGCCAGCAGCTCGAGAAGTTCTGGAAACACCATATATTTT.

This clone showed up just once. The genes are TRBV25-1 and TRBJ2-3; 11 nucleotides align to TRBD2. The CDR3 runs 16 residues. In germline, CDR1 is MGHDK, CDR2 SYGVNS. Unmatched junction bases numbered 5, after V lost 3 bases and J lost 3 bases. For the CDR3, the DNA is TGTGCCAGCAGTGATGGACTAGCGGGTTTTACAGATACGCAGTATTTT. Translating gives CASSDGLAGFTDTQYF. The full variable domain, rest sourced from reference TRBV25-1 and TRBJ2-3, is EADIYQTPRYLVIGTGKKITLECSQTMGHDKMYWYQQDPGMELHLIHYSYGVNSTEKGDLSSESTVSRIRTEHFPLTLESARPSHTSQYLCASSDGLAGFTDTQYFGPGTRLTVL.

This rearrangement joins TRBV5-8 to TRBJ1-5, with a weak D call TRBD1 (6 bases). Germline CDR1 and CDR2: SGHTS and YDEGEE. V was pared by 5 bases and J by 3 bases, with 15 bases between. This CDR3 region has 15 residues. CDR3 sequence (DNA): TGTGCCAGCAGAAAGGGACATCTATACAATCAGCCCCAGCATTTT. Its translation is CASRKGHLYNQPQHF.

This clone was detected only once. The chain carries TRBV29-1 and TRBJ1-3; 8 bases map to TRBD1. Unmatched junction bases numbered 10, after V lost 5 bases and J lost 4 bases. This CDR3 is 15 amino acids long. The germline CDR1 and CDR2 sequences are SQVTM and ANQGSEA. The CDR3 protein is CSVLLVQGAGNTIYF. The CDR3 DNA follows: TGCAGCGTTTTATTGGTGCAGGGGGCGGGAAACACCATATATTTT.

V and J are TRBV7-2 and TRBJ1-2, with a weak D call TRBD1 (6 bases). The CDR3 has 14 residues. The germline gives CDR1 SGHTA, CDR2 FQGNSA. The V and J ends lost 1 base and 7 bases respectively, with 13 bases between them. The CDR3 coding sequence is TGTGCCAGCAGCTTAGATCCGGAAGGGGGTGGCTACACCTTC. Translating it yields CASSLDPEGGGYTF.

The chain is built from TRBV25-1 and TRBJ1-6; TRBD1 matches at 9 bases. Germline-derived CDR1 and CDR2 are MGHDK and SYGVNS. The CDR3 totals 15 residues. V was pared by 4 bases and J by 6 bases, with 4 bases of the junction left unmatched. The CDR3 reads CASSASGQGNSPLHF. In nucleotides, the CDR3 is TGTGCCAGCAGTGCCTCGGGACAGGGTAATTCACCCCTCCACTTT.

The V call is TRBV5-1, the J call TRBJ2-1, with 9 nucleotides matching TRBD2. The V and J ends lost 0 bases and 0 bases, in that order; junction bases with no gene match: 7. This CDR3 has 18 amino acids. CDR1 is SGHRS and CDR2 is YFSETQ in the germline V gene. CDR3 nucleotides: TGCGCCAGCAGCTTGGTGGGGCGGGGGGGCAGCTCCTACAATGAGCAGTTCTTC. Its translation is CASSLVGRGGSSYNEQFF.

The chain recombines TRBV15 with TRBJ2-1, with 7 bases lining up with TRBD1. The junction had 1 base not matched to a gene; V was cut back by 2 bases and J by 0 bases. CDR1 LNHNV and CDR2 YYDKDF come from the germline V gene (reference sequence). The CDR3 is made up of 15 amino acids. For the CDR3, the DNA is TGTGCCACCAGCAGAAGGACAGGCTCCTACAATGAGCAGTTCTTC. Protein sequence: CATSRRTGSYNEQFF.

This CDR3 is CASSHTQSLNYGYTF. CDR3 DNA: TGTGCCAGCAGCCACACACAGAGCTTAAACTATGGCTACACCTTC. The rearrangement uses TRBV7-9 and TRBJ1-2; unclear D gene. Germline V gene data show CDR1 as SEHNR and CDR2 as FQNEAQ (reference sequence). V lost 5 bases to trimming and J lost 2 bases, with 15 bases between them. This CDR3 has 15 amino acids.

The chain employs TRBV5-1 and TRBJ1-4; D is possibly TRBD1 (5 bases). The CDR3 loop spans 18 amino acids. The germline V gene encodes CDR1 SGHRS and CDR2 YFSETQ. V lost 1 base and J 3 bases, leaving 19 bases between the germline ends. CDR3 residues: CASSLRPGSGLANEKLFF. CDR3 DNA: TGCGCCAGCAGCTTGCGGCCAGGGAGCGGGTTGGCTAATGAAAAACTGTTTTTT. Using reference TRBV5-1 and TRBJ1-4 for the parts outside the CDR3, the full variable domain is KAGVTQTPRYLIKTRGQQVTLSCSPISGHRSVSWYQQTPGQGLQFLFEYFSETQRNKGNFPGRFSGRQFSNSRSEMNVSTLELGDSALYLCASSLRPGSGLANEKLFFGSGTQLSVL.

The V and J genes are TRBV7-9 and TRBJ1-1, with D possibly TRBD1 on 6 matching bases. CDR1 is SEHNR, CDR2 FQNEAQ, per germline (reference sequence). Trimming shortened V by 3 bases and J by 5 bases, and 13 bases separated the two germline ends. The CDR3 is 14 amino acids. The CDR3 DNA is TGTGCCAGCAGCTTGCAGGGGTTGGGGACTGAAGCTTTCTTT. Its protein is CASSLQGLGTEAFF.

V gene TRBV11-1 combines with J gene TRBJ1-2; 8 bases are shared with TRBD1. CDR3 size: 15 residues. The germline V gene encodes CDR1 SGHAT and CDR2 FQDESV (reference sequence). V lost 5 bases to trimming and J lost 4 bases; unmatched junction nucleotides: 9. CDR3 bases: TGTGCCAGCAGCCCCGGACAGGGCCGTGTCTATGGCTACACCTTC. Translation gives CASSPGQGRVYGYTF.

This clone was seen once. V gene TRBV19 combines with J gene TRBJ1-1, with D possibly matching TRBD1 (5 bases). Germline lookup yields CDR1 LNHDA and CDR2 SQIVND (reference sequence). The ends were cut back, 5 bases at V and 2 bases at J, with 12 bases in the middle. This CDR3 is built from 14 residues. DNA for the CDR3: TGTGCCAGTAGTGTAGGGAGGGGTAACACTGAAGCTTTCTTT. This sequence encodes CASSVGRGNTEAFF. Full variable domain (remainder filled in from reference TRBV19 and TRBJ1-1): DGGITQSPKYLFRKEGQNVTLSCEQNLNHDAMYWYRQDPGQGLRLIYYSQIVNDFQKGDIAEGYSVSREKKESFPLTVTSAQKNPTAFYLCASSVGRGNTEAFFGQGTRLTVV.

The chain couples TRBV28 to TRBJ2-1; no definite D call. V lost 3 bases to trimming and J lost 8 bases, with 8 bases between them. Per the germline V gene, CDR1 is MDHEN and CDR2 is SYDVKM. CDR3 length: 12 amino acids. The chain's CDR3 is CASSLEQHEQFF. As DNA, the CDR3 is TGTGCCAGCAGTTTGGAACAGCATGAGCAGTTCTTC.

Regarding this clone: The sample has other DNA sequences that encode this CDR3 too. V is TRBV7-3 and J is TRBJ1-2; no reliable D call. The CDR3 is 13 residues long. Between the trimmed V and J ends, which lost 2 bases and 3 bases, there was a span of 7 bases. CDR1 and CDR2 from the germline V gene are SGHTA and FQGTGA. For the CDR3, the DNA is TGTGCCAGCAGCTTAGGCGGGGACTATGGCTACACCTTC. This codes for CASSLGGDYGYTF.

This chain connects TRBV28 to TRBJ2-3; D gene uncertain. Germline V gene sequence: CDR1 MDHEN, CDR2 SYDVKM. This CDR3 contains 14 residues. V was trimmed by 11 bases and J by 0 bases, leaving 15 bases between them. Written as DNA, the CDR3 is TGTGCCCTCCAGAAGGAACAGAGCACAGATACGCAGTATTTT. It encodes CALQKEQSTDTQYF.

J is TRBJ2-1 and V is TRBV7-8; D unclear. Germline V gene data show CDR1 as SGHVS and CDR2 as FQNEAQ. This CDR3 spans 14 amino acids. The V gene lost 3 bases and the J gene lost 7 bases, with 13 bases spanning the gap. CDR3 nucleotides: TGTGCCAGCAGCTTCTTTGGAGTCGAAAATGAGCAGTTCTTC. Translation: CASSFFGVENEQFF.

This rearrangement joins TRBV6-5 to TRBJ1-2; 7 bases are a match to TRBD1. Germline loops: CDR1 MNHEY, CDR2 SVGAGI. Germline trimming cut 2 bases from V and 6 bases from J; bases unmatched to any gene: 6. There are 14 residues in the CDR3. Here the CDR3 DNA reads TGTGCCAGCAGTTACCTTCTAGGGGGCAATGGCTACACCTTC. This gives the protein CASSYLLGGNGYTF.

The chain employs TRBV7-3 and TRBJ1-6; no clear D. The CDR3 contains 15 residues. The germline V gene has CDR1 SGHTA and CDR2 FQGTGA. Trimming removed 1 base from V and 7 bases from J, with 11 bases in between. DNA for the CDR3: TGTGCCAGCAGCTTAAACGGAGTAAGGAATTCACCCCTCCACTTT. Protein: CASSLNGVRNSPLHF.